This TCR beta chain was profiled in a study of beta chain features in type 1 diabetes (dated by TCRdb to 2017 to 2018). Broadly, across the study: Patients and healthy donors did not differ in mean age, gender distribution, total cell number or subset yield. A total of approximately 99,000,000 sorted cells were examined across all samples, and RNA yield correlated strongly with the number of cells per subset. The study compared the TCRB repertoires of sorted circulating CD4+ T cell subsets in recently diagnosed type 1 diabetes patients with those in matched healthy donors. Whereas all 30 or so donors provided naive and central memory subsets, regulatory and stem cell-like memory subsets were isolated from just 8 patients and roughly eight healthy donors. Study-level results and caveats: Type 1 diabetes patients showed a moderate but significant shortening of TCRB CDR3 length in all four CD4+ subsets. Only small numbers of individuals were included in the HLA sub-analyses, which left unresolved whether HLA type had any influence on TCRB rearrangement. Naive, central memory and regulatory TCRB repertoires appeared to be more similar among patients than among healthy donors. PCR may preferentially amplify shorter templates, but because patient and control samples were amplified and corrected together, any resulting skew would affect both groups equally. Sequencing cDNA rather than genomic DNA could over-represent highly expressing activated cells, although activation and CD3 levels did not differ between groups. At VDJ recombination sites, type 1 diabetes patients had fewer insertions and more deleted nucleotides, which implies abnormalities in thymic rearrangement.

From each donor, a single peripheral blood sample of around 0.12 L on average was drawn into heparinised tubes. A BD FACSAria II and a panel including CD45RO, CCR7, CD25, CD127, CD95 and CD27 were used to sort naive, central memory, regulatory and stem cell-like memory CD4+ T cells. A purity above 95% was achieved for all sorted populations. Right away, PBMCs were isolated by Lymphoprep density gradient centrifugation and were stained directly, with no culture step. Samples were stained and sorted in pairs, with one healthy donor and one patient per experiment, so that batch effects were minimized. This clone was detected a few times. Its recognized antigen is unknown. Qualities for individual bases were not recorded, and no much larger clone is one base off. The entire amount of isolated RNA was reverse transcribed using the High Capacity cDNA Reverse Transcription Kit, so the sequenced TCRB transcripts were expressed ones. Deep immunoSEQ sequencing was applied to naive, central memory and regulatory T cell samples, giving an average of about 3.4 million total reads per sample. Sorted cells were lysed in RLT buffer, and RNA was extracted using DNase-treated RNeasy Micro or Mini kits according to cell number. To prevent cross-contamination, every cell subset was processed on its own, while patient and healthy donor samples were processed together. TCRB sequences were amplified from cDNA with the immunoSEQ multiplex PCR, producing 87-bp fragments spanning the CDR3 region. Sequencing of the amplicons was performed on the Illumina HiSeq platform. Per the authors' processing: PCR bias was corrected computationally using synthetic template baselines, and reads within Hamming distance 2 were collapsed, with unmergeable singletons discarded. Reads were aligned to IMGT to assign V, D and J genes, CDR3 length, and insertions or deletions at six rearrangement sites. Within each subset, clonotype counts were normalized to sorted cell number, after which true diversity and Gini coefficients were computed with the tcR R package. The overlap coefficient, calculated on TCRB nucleotide sequences, was used to measure repertoire sharing. Out-of-frame TCRB sequences from naive cells were analyzed to stand in for the pre-selection repertoire. Entries here come from immuneACCESS through TCRdb and include only in-frame sequences with V and J called. Some clones fail to appear in such tables; in the studies checked, an unresolved V gene covers under half of the shortfall, and the cause of the remainder is unknown. The D gene and trimming were derived from the DNA, and the V and J assignments and clone size from that table. The sample data list under 800,000 clones, and less than 20% of these were observed just once. The top ten clonotypes cover around 0.1% of the sample.

This TCR was recovered from a man between 18 and 35 years old in good health. What was sequenced was naive CD4+ T cells from blood. The meaning of the sample's cell subset or site label: true naive CD4+ T cells.

The CDR3 has the sequence CASSLTPGLAGPGGETQYF. In nucleotide form, the sequence is TGTGCCAGCTCACTGACACCGGGACTAGCGGGCCCGGGAGGGGAGACCCAGTACTTC. The chain links TRBV18 with TRBJ2-5, with TRBD2 matching 12 junction bases. Here V drops 4 bases and J drops 5 bases, and the junction holds 17 bases not matched to any gene. The germline V gene sets CDR1 to KGHSH and CDR2 to LQKENI. The CDR3 runs 19 amino acids, cysteine and phenylalanine included. The only DNA kept is the CDR3, 57 bases in frame from the first base.